A single sample gave rise to the 23 T cell receptor beta chains below, sequenced in a study of T cells in Graves' hyperthyroidism and ophthalmopathy. RNA transcripts served as the template for amplifying TCR beta CDR3 regions. First-round RT-PCR targeting the TCR CDR3 was performed with the HTBI primer set. TCRdb reanalysed the multiplex PCR reads using MiXCR and keeps one entry per CDR3 protein. Found here are 650,000 to 850,000 distinct CDR3 sequences, approximately 19% of them singletons; the top ten hold about a sixth. The material sequenced was blood. The receptors come from a woman aged 50 to 60 with Graves' hyperthyroidism that later progressed to Graves' ophthalmopathy.

This clonotype was detected a few times. This chain joins TRBV30 and TRBJ2-2; a possible D gene is TRBD2 (7 bases). The V end lost 8 bases, the J end lost 3 bases, and 16 bases lay between the germline ends. The germline gives CDR1 GTSNPN, CDR2 SVGIG (reference sequence). There are 14 residues in the CDR3. CDR3 loop: CAQRAGAYTGELFF. For the CDR3, the DNA is TGTGCCCAACGGGCGGGGGCCTACACCGGGGAGCTGTTTTTT.

This chain connects TRBV6-1 to TRBJ2-1; D is unresolved. Trimming cost V 6 bases and J 8 bases, with 8 bases left between them. The V gene's germline CDR1 is MNHNS and CDR2 SASEGT. The CDR3 spans 11 residues. For the CDR3, the DNA is TGTGCCAGCAGAAAGGCGGATGAGCAGTTCTTC. As protein: CASRKADEQFF.

This clonotype was detected only a few times. The germline gene is not matched at one end of the junction; a read error may be the cause. The chain links TRBV18 to TRBJ2-7; TRBD1 is a possible D gene (7 bases). CDR3 size: 15 residues. Germline assignment: CDR1 KGHSH and CDR2 LQKENI. In DNA, the CDR3 is TGTGCCAGCTCGCCACCGCAGGGGGGATTCTACGAGCAGTACTTC. It codes for CASSPPQGGFYEQYF.

Many counts were recorded for this clonotype. The chain combines TRBV27 with TRBJ1-5, with D unresolved. V lost 4 bases and J lost 4, with 8 bases in between. Germline V gene lookup returns CDR1 MNHEY and CDR2 SMNVEV (reference sequence). This CDR3 spans 13 amino acids. The CDR3 loop reads CASSWAGNQPQHF. The CDR3 DNA follows: TGTGCCAGCAGTTGGGCGGGTAATCAGCCCCAGCATTTT.

This sequence joins TRBV19 and TRBJ2-1; D not certain. The ends were cut back, 9 bases at V and 12 bases at J, with 12 bases in the middle. The CDR3 totals 10 residues. Per germline, CDR1 LNHDA and CDR2 SQIVND (reference sequence). The CDR3: CASSGPRQFF. The CDR3, as DNA: TGTGCCAGCTCCGGCCCACGGCAGTTCTTC.

This chain connects TRBV10-3 to TRBJ1-1, with unresolved D. Trimming shortened V by 6 bases and J by 1 base, and 6 bases separated the two germline ends. This CDR3 has 12 amino acids. The germline gives CDR1 ENHRY, CDR2 SYGVKD. CDR3 protein: CAIRTPNTEAFF. The CDR3 coding sequence is TGTGCCATCAGGACCCCGAACACTGAAGCTTTCTTT.

The rearrangement uses TRBV25-1 and TRBJ2-2; 7 positions agree with TRBD1. The CDR3 sequence is 15 residues long. V was clipped by 6 bases and J by 5 bases; unmatched bases: 9. The germline gives CDR1 MGHDK, CDR2 SYGVNS. This CDR3 is CASSKEGARTGELFF. The DNA of the CDR3 is TGTGCCAGCAGCAAAGAGGGGGCAAGAACCGGGGAGCTGTTTTTT.

This clonotype has ten or more counts. At one of its ends the junction is not consistent with the germline gene, which may arise from a read error. The chain couples TRBV7-7 to TRBJ1-1; no reliable D call. Germline V gene lookup returns CDR1 SSHAT and CDR2 FNYEAQ (reference sequence). CDR3 length: 13 amino acids. CDR3 protein: CASSPHMNTEAFF. CDR3 DNA: TGTGCTAGCAGCCCTCACATGAACACTGAAGCTTTCTTT.

The V gene is TRBV4-1, the J gene TRBJ2-1; no definite D call. This CDR3 has 13 residues. The V and J ends lost 0 bases and 6 bases respectively, with 6 bases between them. Per germline, CDR1 MGHRA and CDR2 YSYEKL. The chain's CDR3 is CASSQETSNEQFF. CDR3 coding DNA: TGCGCCAGCAGCCAAGAGACCTCCAATGAGCAGTTCTTC.

This clonotype was counted at least ten times. The rearrangement links TRBV12-3 or TRBV12-4 to TRBJ1-1; TRBD1 agrees at 7 bases. V shed 2 bases and J 6 bases; nucleotides not matched to a gene: 12. The CDR3 has 16 residues. This chain's CDR3 is CASSLSLAGGGAEAFF. DNA of the CDR3: TGTGCCAGCAGTTTAAGTCTCGCAGGGGGAGGTGCTGAAGCTTTCTTT.

This clonotype was counted a few times. V is TRBV5-1 and J is TRBJ2-6; 8 bases are a match to TRBD2. Germline CDR1 reads SGHRS; CDR2 reads YFSETQ. The V and J ends lost 5 bases and 2 bases, in that order; junction bases with no gene match: 6. CDR3 length equals 16 residues. In DNA form, the CDR3 reads TGCGCCAGCAGTTCTCCCGGGGGGGCTGGGGCCAACGTCCTGACTTTC. Translating it yields CASSSPGGAGANVLTF.

This chain joins TRBV19 and TRBJ2-1, with D possibly matching TRBD2 (6 bases). V lost 3 bases and J 8 bases, leaving 14 bases between the germline ends. The germline CDR1 and CDR2 sequences are LNHDA and SQIVND (reference sequence). The CDR3 loop spans 14 amino acids. For the CDR3, the DNA is TGTGCCAGTAGTATTACTCGGGGGAGGTATGAGCAGTTCTTC. Translated: CASSITRGRYEQFF. Full variable domain (remainder filled in from reference TRBV19 and TRBJ2-1): DGGITQSPKYLFRKEGQNVTLSCEQNLNHDAMYWYRQDPGQGLRLIYYSQIVNDFQKGDIAEGYSVSREKKESFPLTVTSAQKNPTAFYLCASSITRGRYEQFFGPGTRLTVL.

This clonotype was counted at least ten times. The rearrangement links TRBV7-9 to TRBJ2-1; D uncertain. Germline CDR1 is SEHNR and CDR2 is FQNEAQ (reference sequence). CDR3 length: 16 residues. The V end lost 2 bases, the J end lost 8 bases, and 19 bases lay between the germline ends. CDR3 in DNA: TGTGCCAGCAGCTTAAGGCTGCATGTGACCGTCGATGAGCAGTTCTTC. Protein sequence: CASSLRLHVTVDEQFF.

This clonotype was seen repeatedly, ten times or more. The rearrangement joins TRBV6-2 or TRBV6-3 to TRBJ2-7; 9 nucleotides match TRBD2. There are 14 residues in the CDR3. Trimming at V came to 4 bases and at J to 3 bases, leaving 4 bases not matched to a gene. Germline CDR1 MNHEY, CDR2 SVGEGT. Here the CDR3 reads CASSSAGGLYEQYF. CDR3 nucleotides: TGTGCCAGCAGTTCTGCGGGGGGGCTCTACGAGCAGTACTTC.

Ten or more counts support this clonotype. This rearrangement joins TRBV20-1 to TRBJ1-1; D uncertain. This CDR3 is 14 amino acids long. Trimming cost V 0 bases and J 1 base, with 9 bases left between them. CDR1 and CDR2 from the germline V gene are DFQATT and SNEGSKA (reference sequence). The DNA of the CDR3 is TGCAGTGCTAGAGATTTAGAGACGAACACTGAAGCTTTCTTT. The encoded protein is CSARDLETNTEAFF.

This clonotype was detected only once. The J gene is TRBJ1-6, the V gene TRBV6-4, with D maybe TRBD1 (5 bases). The germline V gene has CDR1 MRHNA and CDR2 SNTAGT. Trimming removed 5 bases from V and 10 bases from J, with 12 bases in between. The CDR3 loop spans 13 amino acids. CDR3 amino acids: CASSRDPGSPLHF. The CDR3 DNA reads as TGTGCCAGCAGTCGGGACCCGGGGTCACCCCTCCACTTT.

This chain links TRBV19 with TRBJ2-1, with D tentatively TRBD2 (6 bases). V lost 4 bases and J 6 bases, leaving 10 bases between the germline ends. CDR1 is LNHDA, CDR2 SQIVND, per germline (reference sequence). The CDR3 is 13 residues long. CDR3 nucleotides: TGTGCCAGTAGTAAGACTAGTCGCAATGAGCAGTTCTTC. It encodes CASSKTSRNEQFF.

This clonotype was found a few times. V is TRBV20-1 and J is TRBJ2-4; possibly TRBD1 for D (6 bases). The CDR3 covers 15 residues. CDR1 is DFQATT, CDR2 SNEGSKA, per germline (reference sequence). V lost 2 bases to trimming and J lost 3 bases, with 14 bases between them. In DNA, the CDR3 is TGCAGTGCTAGACGATTCGCAGGGGTCAAAAACATTCAGTACTTC. Amino acid sequence: CSARRFAGVKNIQYF.

This clonotype was recorded at least ten times. This rearrangement joins TRBV6-1 to TRBJ2-7, with TRBD1 as a possible D gene (6 bases). The V gene lost 6 bases and the J gene lost 3 bases, with 15 bases spanning the gap. Germline V CDR1 and CDR2: MNHNS, SASEGT. This CDR3 is built from 14 residues. The CDR3: CASRGPGVFYEQYF. The CDR3 DNA is TGTGCCAGCAGGGGCCCAGGGGTCTTCTACGAGCAGTACTTC.

This clonotype was seen repeatedly, ten times or more. The J gene is TRBJ1-5, the V gene TRBV3-1; D is uncertain. The germline V and J ends were trimmed by 0 bases and 4 bases, with 10 bases remaining between them. The CDR3 consists of 15 residues. The germline V gene encodes CDR1 LGHDT and CDR2 YNNKEL (reference sequence). The CDR3 sequence is CASSQESMPNQPQHF. The CDR3 region has the DNA TGTGCCAGCAGCCAAGAGTCCATGCCTAATCAGCCCCAGCATTTT.

Many counts were recorded for this clonotype. The V and J genes are TRBV18 and TRBJ1-5; tentative D call: TRBD1 (6 bases). Trimming pared 4 bases from V and 7 bases from J, leaving 14 bases between. CDR3 length equals 14 residues. Germline values: CDR1 KGHSH, CDR2 LQKENI. This chain's CDR3 is CASSHGHRDQPQHF. The DNA of the CDR3 is TGTGCCAGCTCACATGGGCACAGGGACCAGCCCCAGCATTTT. Combining the CDR3 with reference TRBV18 and TRBJ1-5 gives the whole variable domain NAGVMQNPRHLVRRRGQEARLRCSPMKGHSHVYWYRQLPEEGLKFMVYLQKENIIDESGMPKERFSAEFPKEGPSILRIQQVVRGDSAAYFCASSHGHRDQPQHFGDGTRLSIL.

The gene calls are TRBV5-1 and TRBJ2-1, with D uncertain. CDR3 length equals 11 residues. V lost 5 bases, J lost 7 bases, and 7 bases lay in between. Germline values: CDR1 SGHRS, CDR2 YFSETQ. The CDR3 sequence: CASRYQNEQFF. DNA of the CDR3: TGCGCCAGCAGATATCAAAATGAGCAGTTCTTC.

The chain carries TRBV7-9 and TRBJ1-4; D unresolved. Trimming took 1 base from V and 15 from J, leaving 15 bases between them. CDR1 is SEHNR and CDR2 is FQNEAQ in the germline V gene (reference sequence). The CDR3 is 13 amino acids. The CDR3 coding sequence is TGTGCCAGCAGCTTAGTCAGCCACCCGACCGTGTTTTTT. Translated, it gives CASSLVSHPTVFF.